This T cell receptor (beta chain) is from a study of blood T cell repertoires in COVID-19. Study-wide background: The origin of the acute and convalescent COVID-19 samples was the United States, Italy and Spain.

This CDR3 region has 17 residues. Germline CDR1 is MDHEN and CDR2 is SYDVKM. The ends lost 6 bases at V and 5 bases at J; junction bases unmatched: 11. Clones were sequenced by immunoSEQ multiplex PCR, and TCRdb holds only the in-frame ones, with some missing. The repertoire consists of approximately 150,000 clones, with about nine tenths occurring once and the leading ten covering around 11%. This receptor was taken from a man aged 60-69 years who had recovered from COVID-19. The V gene is TRBV28, the J gene TRBJ1-6, with 9 bases identical to TRBD1. The sequenced material came from PBMCs or T cells enriched from blood (not recorded which). CDR3 nucleotides: TGTGCCAGCAGCTCCGGACAGGGGCCTTCCAATAATTCACCCCTCCACTTT. Its protein is CASSSGQGPSNNSPLHF.